Listed below are T cell receptor beta chains from one sample, sequenced in a study of CD8 T cells in Susac syndrome. TCRdb fed the immunoSEQ multiplex PCR reads into MiXCR, producing one record per CDR3 protein. The sample yields some 130,000 distinct CDR3 sequences, roughly 96% seen once. Sequenced: CD4+ T cells from PBMCs. The receptors come from a human donor in good health. Each CDR3 is given with its conserved first and last residue. Fields, in order: D gene, J gene, V gene, clone size, CDR3 DNA, CDR3 protein. A D gene is named only where the DNA matches it firmly. Only some rows state a clone size, as once, few, many or a class for expanded clones.

D: TRBD1; J: TRBJ1-1; V: TRBV28; size: NA; DNA: TGTGCCAGCAGTGACCCGGACAGGTGGAACACTGAAGCTTTCTTT; CDR3: CASSDPDRWNTEAFF
D: NA; J: TRBJ2-2; V: TRBV6-1; size: NA; DNA: TGTGCCAGCAGTGAAGATCGTGGGTACGGGGAGCTGTTTTTT; CDR3: CASSEDRGYGELFF
D: NA; J: TRBJ1-2; V: TRBV29-1; size: NA; DNA: TGCAGGGTAGGGCTGGGCAGGTCATCGCGTAGCGGCTACACCTTC; CDR3: CRVGLGRSSRSGYTF
D: NA; J: TRBJ1-2; V: TRBV3-1; size: NA; DNA: TGTGCCAGCAGCCTCCCGGGGAGCTATGGCTACACCTTC; CDR3: CASSLPGSYGYTF
D: NA; J: TRBJ2-3; V: TRBV18; size: NA; DNA: TGTGCCAGCTCACCACCCGCGAGGCAGGGAACAGATACGCAGTATTTT; CDR3: CASSPPARQGTDTQYF
D: NA; J: TRBJ2-1; V: TRBV3-1; size: NA; DNA: TGTGCCAGCAGTCTAGAACTCAGCTCCTACAATGAGCAGTTCTTC; CDR3: CASSLELSSYNEQFF
D: NA; J: TRBJ1-2; V: TRBV25-1; size: NA; DNA: TGTGCCAGCAGTGAACAACCAGGGAGTGGCTACACCTTC; CDR3: CASSEQPGSGYTF
D: TRBD2; J: TRBJ2-7; V: TRBV7-2; size: NA; DNA: TGTGCCAGCAGCTCACTACTAGCGGGAGGCTACGAGCAGTACTTC; CDR3: CASSSLLAGGYEQYF
D: NA; J: TRBJ2-1; V: TRBV3-1; size: NA; DNA: TGTGCCAGCAGCCAAGCCAATAGGGAGTTCTTC; CDR3: CASSQANREFF
D: NA; J: TRBJ2-6; V: TRBV6-5; size: once; DNA: TGTGCCAGCAGTTACTCGATAGGGAGCCGGGGCGCTGGGGCCAACGTCCTGACTTTC; CDR3: CASSYSIGSRGAGANVLTF